The 15 T cell receptor beta chains below were found in one sample sequenced in a study of memory CD4+ T cells and cytomegalovirus serostatus. The table came from immunoSEQ multiplex PCR; TCRdb's copy has only in-frame clones and leaves some out. The top ten clones hold roughly 4.4% of a sample with tens of thousands of clones, around 76% of them seen once. The sort gate was single viable CD3+CD4+CD8-CD45RO+ cells for memory CD4+ T cells. The sample was memory CD4+ T cells from blood. These receptors were collected from an adult in good health and CMV-seropositive.

The chain carries TRBV11-2 and TRBJ1-6; D remains ambiguous. The V end was cut by 4 bases, the J end by 5 bases, with 15 bases between. CDR3 length equals 16 residues. Germline CDR1 SGHAT, CDR2 FQNNGV. CDR3 protein: CASSYNRVHNNSPLHF. The CDR3 DNA is TGTGCCAGCAGCTATAACCGGGTCCACAATAATTCACCCCTCCACTTT.

The chain couples TRBV2 to TRBJ2-5; D is perhaps TRBD2 (5 bases). Germline assignment: CDR1 SNHLY and CDR2 FYNNEI. Trimming cost V 5 bases and J 2 bases, with 18 bases left between them. CDR3 length: 16 amino acids. The CDR3 loop reads CASSQGSVRNQETQYF. The CDR3, as DNA: TGTGCCAGCAGTCAAGGGAGTGTCAGGAATCAAGAGACCCAGTACTTC. Complete variable domain (other parts from reference TRBV2 and TRBJ2-5): EPEVTQTPSHQVTQMGQEVILRCVPISNHLYFYWYRQILGQKVEFLVSFYNNEISEKSEIFDDQFSVERPDGSNFTLKIRSTKLEDSAMYFCASSQGSVRNQETQYFGPGTRLLVL.

V is TRBV6-5 and J is TRBJ1-6; the D gene is possibly TRBD1 (5 bases). Trimming took 4 bases from V and 7 from J, leaving 17 bases between them. Germline CDR1 MNHEY, CDR2 SVGAGI. The CDR3 consists of 16 residues. The CDR3: CASSSRFDSKNSPLHF. The CDR3 nucleotides read TGTGCCAGCAGTTCGCGATTTGACAGCAAGAATTCACCCCTCCACTTT.

This chain joins TRBV5-1 and TRBJ2-5; perhaps D is TRBD1 or TRBD2 (5 bases each). Germline V gene data show CDR1 as SGHRS and CDR2 as YFSETQ. CDR3 length equals 16 residues. Trimming stripped 0 bases from V and 5 bases from J, with 17 bases between. DNA of the CDR3: TGCGCCAGCAGCTTGGGTCCCGGGGTTCGACAGGAGACCCAGTACTTC. It encodes CASSLGPGVRQETQYF. Full variable domain (missing parts from reference TRBV5-1 and TRBJ2-5): KAGVTQTPRYLIKTRGQQVTLSCSPISGHRSVSWYQQTPGQGLQFLFEYFSETQRNKGNFPGRFSGRQFSNSRSEMNVSTLELGDSALYLCASSLGPGVRQETQYFGPGTRLLVL.

This chain links TRBV5-1 with TRBJ2-7, with D perhaps TRBD1 or TRBD2 (5 bases each). CDR1 is SGHRS, CDR2 YFSETQ, per germline. The V end was cut by 2 bases, the J end by 5 bases, with 14 bases between. The CDR3 has 14 amino acids. The CDR3 spells CASSLMGPKDEQYF. CDR3 in DNA: TGCGCCAGCAGCTTAATGGGACCAAAAGACGAGCAGTACTTC.

This chain uses TRBV10-3 with TRBJ2-7; D uncertain. CDR1 is ENHRY and CDR2 is SYGVKD in the germline V gene. Trimming took off 7 bases at V and 0 bases at J, with 16 bases between the two ends. The CDR3 runs 15 residues. The CDR3 protein is CAIMNSPDTSYEQYF. CDR3 DNA: TGTGCCATCATGAATTCCCCTGACACCTCCTACGAGCAGTACTTC.

The chain uses TRBV6-1 and TRBJ2-7; 9 bases are shared with TRBD1. The CDR3 runs 13 residues. The germline CDR1 and CDR2 sequences are MNHNS and SASEGT. V trimming: 8 bases; J trimming: 3 bases; junction bases outside the gene matches: 5. Here the CDR3 reads CASRGTGFYEQYF. CDR3 nucleotides: TGTGCCAGCCGCGGGACAGGGTTCTACGAGCAGTACTTC.

This clone appeared a few times. V and J are TRBV6-5 and TRBJ1-1; the match to TRBD1 covers 7 bases. The germline V gene has CDR1 MNHEY and CDR2 SVGAGI. V was pared by 10 bases and J by 2 bases, with 4 bases of the junction left unmatched. This CDR3 is built from 12 residues. The DNA for the CDR3 is TGTGCCACAGGGGGGGACAACACTGAAGCTTTCTTT. Translated: CATGGDNTEAFF.

This sequence joins TRBV5-1 and TRBJ2-2; the D is unclear. This CDR3 is built from 16 residues. V was shortened by 1 base and J by 0 bases, with 10 bases between the two germline ends. Looked up from germline, CDR1 is SGHRS and CDR2 is YFSETQ. The CDR3 sequence: CASSLNQLSNTGELFF. CDR3 in DNA: TGCGCCAGCAGCTTGAATCAGCTATCGAACACCGGGGAGCTGTTTTTT.

The rearrangement joins TRBV7-9 to TRBJ1-3; D call uncertain. V lost 6 bases to trimming and J lost 0 bases, with 9 bases between them. There are 14 residues in the CDR3. The germline gives CDR1 SEHNR, CDR2 FQNEAQ (reference sequence). The CDR3 spells CASSDSNSGNTIYF. The CDR3 DNA reads as TGTGCCAGCAGTGATTCGAACTCTGGAAACACCATATATTTT. Combining the CDR3 with reference TRBV7-9 and TRBJ1-3 gives the whole variable domain DTGVSQNPRHKITKRGQNVTFRCDPISEHNRLYWYRQTLGQGPEFLTYFQNEAQLEKSRLLSDRFSAERPKGSFSTLEIQRTEQGDSAMYLCASSDSNSGNTIYFGEGSWLTVV.

V is TRBV11-2 and J is TRBJ1-6, with D uncertain. From germline, CDR1 is SGHAT and CDR2 FQNNGV. The length of the CDR3 is 15 residues. V lost 1 base to trimming and J lost 7 bases, with 11 bases between them. The CDR3 spells CASSLVFDTNSPLHF. In nucleotides, the CDR3 is TGTGCCAGCAGCTTAGTTTTTGATACGAATTCACCCCTCCACTTT. Together with reference TRBV11-2 and TRBJ1-6, the CDR3 gives the full variable domain: EAGVAQSPRYKIIEKRQSVAFWCNPISGHATLYWYQQILGQGPKLLIQFQNNGVVDDSQLPKDRFSAERLKGVDSTLKIQPAKLEDSAVYLCASSLVFDTNSPLHFGNGTRLTVT.

This rearrangement joins TRBV7-2 to TRBJ2-7; TRBD2 aligns across 9 bases. J lost 4 bases, V lost 4 bases, and 8 bases had no gene match. From germline, CDR1 is SGHTA and CDR2 FQGNSA. CDR3 length: 15 residues. The chain's CDR3 is CASSSNSGSGYEQYF. The CDR3 coding sequence is TGTGCCAGCAGCTCAAATAGCGGGAGCGGGTACGAGCAGTACTTC. The variable domain in full, with the rest retrieved from reference TRBV7-2 and TRBJ2-7, is GAGVSQSPSNKVTEKGKDVELRCDPISGHTALYWYRQSLGQGLEFLIYFQGNSAPDKSGLPSDRFSAERTGGSVSTLTIQRTQQEDSAVYLCASSSNSGSGYEQYFGPGTRLTVT.

This clone was detected only a few times. The V gene is TRBV28, the J gene TRBJ1-2; D is undetermined. From germline, CDR1 is MDHEN and CDR2 SYDVKM. This CDR3 is built from 14 residues. Trimming stripped 4 bases from V and 4 bases from J, with 13 bases between. As DNA, the CDR3 is TGTGCCAGCAGTTCCCACGGGGTCCTCTATGGCTACACCTTC. Protein product: CASSSHGVLYGYTF.

This clone was counted between two and nine times. J is TRBJ1-2 and V is TRBV30; TRBD1 aligns across 7 bases. The ends lost 2 bases at V and 2 bases at J; junction bases unmatched: 5. Germline V gene data show CDR1 as GTSNPN and CDR2 as SVGIG (reference sequence). CDR3 length: 14 residues. The CDR3 DNA reads as TGTGCCTGGAGTCGGACAGGCACCAACTATGGCTACACCTTC. Translated: CAWSRTGTNYGYTF.

This chain links TRBV2 with TRBJ2-7; TRBD2 agrees at 8 bases. The CDR3 totals 13 residues. Germline-derived CDR1 and CDR2 are SNHLY and FYNNEI. Unmatched junction bases numbered 4, after V lost 7 bases and J lost 2 bases. CDR3 coding DNA: TGTGCCAGCAACGGCGGGGGGCCCTACGAGCAGTACTTC. Translated, it gives CASNGGGPYEQYF.